This T cell receptor (beta chain) derives from a study of T cell responses to AZD1222 COVID-19 vaccine. Clones were read by immunoSEQ multiplex PCR, and TCRdb kept only the in-frame ones, dropping some. The sample includes some 54,000 clones, about 90% of them seen just once. Study results and caveats: Mostly white British, mostly female donors; authors suggested clonal diversity may be underestimated. Following two doses of AZD1222, Spike-specific TCR breadth and depth rose.

Remarks on this clone: The antigen is not known.

J gave up 5 bases and V 6 bases, and 4 bases lay outside the gene matches. This CDR3 region has 13 residues. Germline V gives CDR1 MNHEY, CDR2 SVGAGI. The chain recombines TRBV6-5 with TRBJ1-5, with TRBD1 matching 7 bases. Sequenced material: peripheral blood, taken on day 0 of AZD1222 vaccination. This clonotype was sampled from an adult in good health. The chain's CDR3 is CASSYDRDQPQHF. CDR3 bases: TGTGCCAGCAGCTATGACAGGGATCAGCCCCAGCATTTT.